These 25 T cell receptor beta chains were all obtained from the same sample, sequenced in a study of response to subunit inactivated influenza vaccine. A single record per CDR3 protein comes from TCRdb applying MiXCR to the RT-PCR reads. There are fewer than 700,000 distinct CDR3 sequences in the sample; 10% to 15% occur only once, and approximately 14% lies in the top ten. The material sequenced was PBMCs from blood, taken roughly 47 days after vaccination. Receptors were obtained from a man in his forties or fifties who received an inactivated influenza vaccine.

CDR3 protein: CAWTTGGVYEQYF. CDR3 nucleotides: TGTGCCTGGACGACGGGAGGGGTGTACGAGCAGTACTTC. V is TRBV30 and J is TRBJ2-7; 8 nucleotides align to TRBD2. V shed 4 bases, J shed 4 bases, and the junction held 6 bases outside the gene matches. This CDR3 has 13 amino acids. Germline CDR1 GTSNPN, CDR2 SVGIG (reference sequence).

The sample holds a few counts of this clonotype. The chain combines TRBV20-1 with TRBJ2-3, with 11 bases identical to TRBD2. Trimming cost V 7 bases and J 6 bases; bases outside gene matches: 15. CDR3 length equals 16 residues. Germline V gene sequence: CDR1 DFQATT, CDR2 SNEGSKA (reference sequence). CDR3 loop: CSVVLIAGGALDTQYF. The CDR3 nucleotides read TGCAGTGTGGTTCTGATAGCGGGGGGGGCTCTTGATACGCAGTATTTT.

CDR3 bases: TGTGCCAGCAGTGCGGGGACAGGGGGAGGCGAGCAGTACTTC. The encoded protein is CASSAGTGGGEQYF. The rearrangement joins TRBV12-3 or TRBV12-4 to TRBJ2-7; 11 nucleotides match TRBD1. CDR3 length equals 14 residues. V lost 5 bases and J lost 6; bases outside the gene matches: 6.

This clonotype was recorded a few times. The chain combines TRBV29-1 with TRBJ2-2; 11 positions match TRBD2. CDR3 length: 17 amino acids. J was trimmed by 1 base and V by 5 bases; bases with no gene match: 9. Germline loops: CDR1 SQVTM, CDR2 ANQGSEA. The CDR3 spells CSVQGLAGGKNTGELFF. The CDR3, as DNA: TGCAGCGTTCAGGGTCTAGCGGGAGGAAAGAACACCGGGGAGCTGTTTTTT.

This clonotype showed up many times. CDR3 sequence (DNA): TGTGCCAGCAGGGGACAAAGCTATGGCTACACCTTC. Residues: CASRGQSYGYTF. The rearrangement joins TRBV7-2 to TRBJ1-2; the D gene is possibly TRBD1 (6 bases). The CDR3 spans 12 residues. Germline V gives CDR1 SGHTA, CDR2 FQGNSA. With 6 bases removed from V and 4 bases from J, the gap between germline ends came to 9 bases. Full variable domain (rest looked up from reference TRBV7-2 and TRBJ1-2): GAGVSQSPSNKVTEKGKDVELRCDPISGHTALYWYRQSLGQGLEFLIYFQGNSAPDKSGLPSDRFSAERTGGSVSTLTIQRTQQEDSAVYLCASRGQSYGYTFGSGTRLTVV.

The chain has TRBV6-5 and TRBJ2-1; D unclear. The V gene's germline CDR1 is MNHEY and CDR2 SVGAGI. The CDR3 spans 16 residues. Trimming shortened V by 2 bases and J by 2 bases, and 13 bases separated the two germline ends. CDR3 DNA: TGTGCCAGCAGTTACGGGTTCCCAGGCACCTACAATGAGCAGTTCTTC. This codes for CASSYGFPGTYNEQFF.

There are a few counts of this clonotype. The chain recombines TRBV4-3 with TRBJ2-1; D may correspond to TRBD1 or TRBD2 (5 bases each). The V and J ends lost 0 bases and 7 bases respectively, with 13 bases between them. Germline CDR1 LGHNA, CDR2 YSLEER. The CDR3 runs 15 residues. In DNA, the CDR3 is TGCGCCAGCAGCCAAGAGAGGGGCTGGCGGAATGAGCAGTTCTTC. Protein sequence: CASSQERGWRNEQFF.

The chain is built from TRBV7-9 and TRBJ2-7, with 7 bases aligning to TRBD1. V dropped 0 bases and J dropped 6; count of bases not matched to a gene: 8. The CDR3 contains 15 residues. Looked up from germline, CDR1 is SEHNR and CDR2 is FQNEAQ (reference sequence). The CDR3 nucleotides are TGTGCCAGCAGCTTAGCCGGGACAGCTTCAGGCGAGCAGTACTTC. Its translation is CASSLAGTASGEQYF.

The rearrangement links TRBV7-7 to TRBJ2-5; 7 bases match TRBD2. CDR3 length: 15 amino acids. Germline V lookup: CDR1 SSHAT, CDR2 FNYEAQ (reference sequence). The junction had 5 bases not matched to a gene; V was cut back by 2 bases and J by 2 bases. CDR3 region: CASSLHRGEQETQYF. The CDR3 DNA reads TGTGCCAGCAGCTTACACCGGGGGGAACAAGAGACCCAGTACTTC.

This clonotype was seen more than once but under ten times. The chain links TRBV3-1 to TRBJ1-1; D not certain. The CDR3 covers 13 residues. CDR1 and CDR2 (germline): LGHDT, YNNKEL (reference sequence). The V gene lost 0 bases and the J gene lost 5 bases, with 7 bases spanning the gap. CDR3 nucleotides: TGTGCCAGCAGCCAAGATCAATCGACTGAAGCTTTCTTT. This sequence encodes CASSQDQSTEAFF.

This clonotype has ten or more counts. This chain links TRBV5-1 with TRBJ2-7, with 8 bases lining up with TRBD2. Trimming removed 2 bases from V and 5 bases from J; junction bases left unmatched: 3. CDR3 length: 13 residues. Germline V gene lookup returns CDR1 SGHRS and CDR2 YFSETQ. DNA for the CDR3: TGCGCCAGCAGCTTTCGGGAGGGCGACGAGCAGTACTTC. It encodes CASSFREGDEQYF. Looking up the rest from reference TRBV5-1 and TRBJ2-7 gives the full variable domain: KAGVTQTPRYLIKTRGQQVTLSCSPISGHRSVSWYQQTPGQGLQFLFEYFSETQRNKGNFPGRFSGRQFSNSRSEMNVSTLELGDSALYLCASSFREGDEQYFGPGTRLTVT.

This clonotype was detected only a few times. V is TRBV7-2 and J is TRBJ1-2, with D perhaps TRBD1 (6 bases). The CDR3 totals 14 residues. CDR1 is SGHTA, CDR2 FQGNSA, per germline. V lost 5 bases and J lost 7, with 17 bases in between. CDR3 in DNA: TGTGCCAGCAGCCAGTATCAGGACAGAAGTGGCTACACCTTC. It translates to CASSQYQDRSGYTF.

The chain has TRBV19 and TRBJ2-1; possible D gene TRBD2, 5 bases. The germline V gene has CDR1 LNHDA and CDR2 SQIVND (reference sequence). The CDR3 extends over 14 amino acids. V lost 6 bases and J 8 bases, leaving 17 bases between the germline ends. The CDR3 protein is CASSVGPLGDEQFF. DNA of the CDR3: TGTGCCAGTAGCGTCGGGCCGCTCGGGGATGAGCAGTTCTTC. Filled out from reference TRBV19 and TRBJ2-1, the complete variable domain reads DGGITQSPKYLFRKEGQNVTLSCEQNLNHDAMYWYRQDPGQGLRLIYYSQIVNDFQKGDIAEGYSVSREKKESFPLTVTSAQKNPTAFYLCASSVGPLGDEQFFGPGTRLTVL.

This sequence joins TRBV11-2 and TRBJ2-1; the D gene could be TRBD1 or TRBD2 (5 bases each). Germline-derived CDR1 and CDR2 are SGHAT and FQNNGV. The germline V and J ends were trimmed by 8 bases and 8 bases, with 19 bases remaining between them. The CDR3 runs 14 residues. CDR3 region: CASSGLESRYEQFF. In nucleotides, the CDR3 is TGTGCCAGCTCGGGGCTGGAAAGTAGGTATGAGCAGTTCTTC.

V and J are TRBV15 and TRBJ1-5; unclear D gene. The CDR3 covers 16 residues. Germline V gene sequence: CDR1 LNHNV, CDR2 YYDKDF (reference sequence). V was clipped by 1 base and J by 1 base, with 11 bases between them. The CDR3 DNA reads TGTGCCACCAGCAGAGCCCCTCCGGGGAGCAATCAGCCCCAGCATTTT. Translation: CATSRAPPGSNQPQHF.

Only a few counts were recorded for this clonotype. V usage is TRBV20-1 and J usage is TRBJ1-3; D possibly corresponds to TRBD1 (5 bases). Germline V gene sequence: CDR1 DFQATT, CDR2 SNEGSKA (reference sequence). The length of the CDR3 is 14 residues. Trimming left V 1 base short and J 2 bases short, with 9 bases between. CDR3 DNA: TGCAGTGCTAGAGTTGGGGCGGCTGGAAACACCATATATTTT. Protein sequence: CSARVGAAGNTIYF.

This clonotype showed up many times. CDR3 bases: TGTGCCAGCAGCTTATTCCAGGGGGACGCGAACACCGGGGAGCTGTTTTTT. It yields the protein CASSLFQGDANTGELFF. The J gene is TRBJ2-2, the V gene TRBV7-9; 7 bases line up with TRBD1. The junction had 6 bases not matched to a gene; V was cut back by 2 bases and J by 0 bases. The CDR3 consists of 17 residues. CDR1 is SEHNR, CDR2 FQNEAQ, per germline (reference sequence). Supplemented by reference TRBV7-9 and TRBJ2-2, the full variable domain reads DTGVSQNPRHKITKRGQNVTFRCDPISEHNRLYWYRQTLGQGPEFLTYFQNEAQLEKSRLLSDRFSAERPKGSFSTLEIQRTEQGDSAMYLCASSLFQGDANTGELFFGEGSRLTVL.

This chain connects TRBV3-1 to TRBJ2-3, with TRBD2 identical over 13 bases. Germline-derived CDR1 and CDR2 are LGHDT and YNNKEL (reference sequence). Trimming removed 1 base from V and 4 bases from J; junction bases left unmatched: 5. The CDR3 runs 17 residues. CDR3 sequence reads: CASSQGTSGRGSDTQYF. CDR3 DNA: TGTGCCAGCAGCCAAGGGACTAGCGGGAGAGGTTCAGATACGCAGTATTTT.

The table lists this clonotype with many counts. In DNA form, the CDR3 reads TGCGCCAGCAGCTTTTTCCGGGACCCAGGCAGCGAGCAGTTCTTC. It is translated as CASSFFRDPGSEQFF. This chain joins TRBV5-1 and TRBJ2-1; tentatively, D is TRBD1 or TRBD2 (5 bases each). The ends were cut back, 2 bases at V and 10 bases at J, with 19 bases in the middle. CDR1 is SGHRS and CDR2 is YFSETQ in the germline V gene. The CDR3 has 15 amino acids.

In its sample, this clonotype was seen many times. The gene calls are TRBV29-1 and TRBJ2-3; D gene unclear. Germline CDR1 reads SQVTM; CDR2 reads ANQGSEA. V shed 7 bases and J shed 7 bases, with 9 bases lying between them. This CDR3 region has 10 residues. For the CDR3, the DNA is TGCAGCGCCCTCGACCATACGCAGTATTTT. This sequence encodes CSALDHTQYF.

The rearrangement uses TRBV6-1 and TRBJ1-4; weak D call: TRBD1 (6 bases). The CDR3 is 17 residues long. Germline CDR1 and CDR2: MNHNS and SASEGT. The V gene lost 3 bases and the J gene lost 3 bases, with 17 bases spanning the gap. DNA of the CDR3: TGTGCCAGCAGTGAGAAGTTTAACAGGGATCCTAATGAAAAACTGTTTTTT. This sequence encodes CASSEKFNRDPNEKLFF.

This clonotype came up a few times. The V call is TRBV7-9, the J call TRBJ2-1, with 10 bases identical to TRBD2. The CDR3 covers 16 residues. V lost 3 bases, J lost 0 bases, and 2 bases stayed unmatched. Germline CDR1 and CDR2: SEHNR and FQNEAQ (reference sequence). Here the CDR3 reads CASSLTSGHSYNEQFF. The CDR3 bases are TGTGCCAGCAGCTTGACTAGCGGGCACTCCTACAATGAGCAGTTCTTC.

This clonotype was picked up a small number of times. The V call is TRBV5-7, the J call TRBJ2-2, with a tentative D call TRBD1 (5 bases). TRBV5-7 is an open reading frame whose function is uncertain. V gave up 1 base and J gave up 0 bases, with 7 bases separating them. CDR3 length: 15 amino acids. CDR3 DNA sequence: TGTGCCAGCAGCTTGACAGGACCGAACACCGGGGAGCTGTTTTTT. Translation gives CASSLTGPNTGELFF.

There are a few counts of this clonotype. This chain links TRBV20-1 with TRBJ1-5; the D gene is possibly TRBD1 (6 bases). CDR1 and CDR2 (germline): DFQATT, SNEGSKA (reference sequence). This CDR3 is 14 amino acids long. The ends were cut back, 5 bases at V and 1 base at J, with 12 bases in the middle. This CDR3 reads CSADARGSNQPQHF. DNA for the CDR3: TGCAGTGCTGACGCCAGGGGAAGCAATCAGCCCCAGCATTTT.

This chain joins TRBV11-2 and TRBJ2-3; 9 bases are shared with TRBD2. The CDR3 runs to 16 residues. V lost 0 bases to trimming and J lost 6 bases; unmatched junction nucleotides: 7. Germline V gene lookup returns CDR1 SGHAT and CDR2 FQNNGV. The CDR3 spells CASSLDFAGGLDTQYF. CDR3 bases: TGTGCCAGCAGCTTAGATTTCGCGGGGGGGCTGGATACGCAGTATTTT.